Listed below are T cell receptor beta chains from one sample, sequenced in a study of blood T cells in healthy people across ages. TCRdb ran MiXCR on the 5' RACE reads and lists one entry per CDR3 protein. The data show about 970,000 distinct CDR3 sequences, 51% seen once. The sample comprised blood. All receptors derive from a woman aged 60-75 years in good health. The CDR3 runs from the conserved cysteine through the conserved F or W. Fields, in order: V gene, D gene, J gene, clone size, CDR3 protein, CDR3 DNA. D genes are given only for firm matches. Part of the rows lack a size; the others show once, few, many or a class for expanded clones.

TRBV28	TRBD2	TRBJ2-1	NA	CASSSPGLVIYEQFF	TGCGCCAGCAGTTCACCGGGACTAGTAATCTATGAGCAGTTCTTC
TRBV20-1	NA	TRBJ2-7	NA	CSAKTGSYEQYF	TGCAGTGCAAAGACTGGATCCTACGAGCAGTACTTC
TRBV27	NA	TRBJ1-5	few	CASSENRLSYQPQHF	TGTGCCAGCAGCGAGAACCGACTGAGTTATCAGCCCCAGCATTTT
TRBV10-3	NA	TRBJ2-6	NA	CAISEVSGANVLTF	TGTGCCATCAGTGAAGTCTCTGGGGCCAACGTCCTGACTTTC
TRBV2	TRBD2	TRBJ2-7	NA	CASSPGGAQRYEQYF	TGTGCCAGCAGCCCGGGGGGGGCACAACGGTACGAGCAGTACTTC
TRBV15	NA	TRBJ2-5	few	CATSKTPTGLQETQYF	TGTGCCACCAGCAAGACCCCAACGGGGTTACAAGAGACCCAGTACTTC
TRBV3-1	NA	TRBJ2-5	NA	CASSQGGPPRPVYF	TGTGCCAGCAGCCAAGGGGGACCCCCTCGCCCAGTATACTTC
TRBV29-1	NA	TRBJ2-3	few	CSVAGLSDTQYF	TGCAGCGTTGCAGGGCTGTCTGATACGCAGTATTTT
TRBV4-1	NA	TRBJ1-2	NA	CASSRYAGSYGYTF	TGCGCCAGCAGCCGTTACGCAGGGAGCTATGGCTACACCTTC
TRBV27	TRBD2	TRBJ2-5	few	CASSFATSANSAQYF	TGTGCCAGCAGTTTCGCGACTAGCGCGAATTCGGCCCAGTACTTC
TRBV15	NA	TRBJ2-4	NA	CATSSRVAGTQFFPNIQYF	TGTGCCACCAGCAGCAGGGTCGCCGGGACACAATTTTTCCCAAACATTCAGTACTTC
TRBV7-2	NA	TRBJ2-7	NA	CASSLGGARYEQYF	TGTGCCAGCAGCTTAGGGGGCGCTCGCTACGAGCAGTACTTC
TRBV4-3	NA	TRBJ2-7	NA	CASSQVGTEQYEQYF	TGCGCCAGCAGCCAAGTAGGGACCGAGCAATACGAGCAGTACTTC
TRBV9	TRBD2	TRBJ2-1	NA	CASSVGLAVDEQFF	TGTGCCAGCAGCGTAGGACTAGCGGTGGATGAGCAGTTCTTC
TRBV10-3	TRBD1	TRBJ1-1	NA	CAISGASNLGQANTEAFF	TGTGCCATCAGTGGTGCCTCCAACCTGGGACAGGCAAACACTGAAGCTTTCTTT
TRBV27	TRBD2	TRBJ2-3	NA	CASLGRTDTQYF	TGTGCCAGCCTCGGGAGGACAGATACGCAGTATTTT
TRBV27	TRBD1	TRBJ1-4	NA	CASSSTTGGSLFGEKLFF	TGTGCCAGCAGTTCGACGACAGGGGGTAGTCTCTTTGGTGAAAAACTGTTTTTT
TRBV7-2	TRBD2	TRBJ2-1	NA	CAILAGESTSDEQFF	TGTGCCATACTAGCGGGAGAAAGCACAAGCGATGAGCAGTTCTTC
TRBV5-1	NA	TRBJ2-1	few	CASTDPVNEQFF	TGCGCCAGCACTGACCCAGTCAATGAGCAGTTCTTC
TRBV5-6	TRBD1	TRBJ2-7	once	CASSLNRGRNNEQYF	TGTGCCAGCAGCTTGAACAGGGGGCGAAACAATGAGCAGTACTTC
TRBV9	NA	TRBJ2-5	NA	CASSVEGDQETQYF	TGTGCCAGCAGCGTAGAGGGCGACCAAGAGACCCAGTACTTC
TRBV11-2	TRBD2	TRBJ2-5	NA	CASSPGLAGVVETQYF	TGTGCCAGCAGCCCGGGACTAGCGGGAGTGGTTGAGACCCAGTACTTC
TRBV7-9	NA	TRBJ2-3	NA	CASSLPRGGSTDTQYF	TGTGCCAGCAGCTTACCAAGGGGGGGAAGCACAGATACGCAGTATTTT
TRBV25-1	TRBD1	TRBJ1-1	NA	CASSELGTGGTEAFF	TGTGCCAGCAGTGAACTTGGGACAGGGGGCACTGAAGCTTTCTTT
TRBV6-2/TRBV6-3	NA	TRBJ2-4	few	CASRGGGAAGNIQYF	TGTGCCAGCAGGGGTGGCGGAGCAGCCGGGAACATTCAGTACTTC
TRBV4-2	NA	TRBJ2-5	NA	CASSRGASGRNEQYF	TGTGCCAGCAGCCGAGGTGCCAGTGGGAGGAATGAGCAGTACTTC
TRBV7-3	TRBD1	TRBJ2-3	NA	CASSSTGGPTDTQYF	TGTGCCAGCAGCTCTACAGGGGGCCCCACAGATACGCAGTATTTT